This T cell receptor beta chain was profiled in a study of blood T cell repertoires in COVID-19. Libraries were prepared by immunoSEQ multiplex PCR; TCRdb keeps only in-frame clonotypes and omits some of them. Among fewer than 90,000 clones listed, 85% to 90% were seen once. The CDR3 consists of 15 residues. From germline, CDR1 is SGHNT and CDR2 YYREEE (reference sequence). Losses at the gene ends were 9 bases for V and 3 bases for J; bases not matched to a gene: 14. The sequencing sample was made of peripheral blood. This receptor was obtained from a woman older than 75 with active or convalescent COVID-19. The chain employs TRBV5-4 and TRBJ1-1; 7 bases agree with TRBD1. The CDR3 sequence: CATGRGRGGDTEAFF. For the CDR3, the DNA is TGTGCCACGGGTAGGGGGCGTGGAGGGGACACTGAAGCTTTCTTT.